The present T cell receptor (beta chain) was sequenced within a study of blood T cell repertoires in COVID-19. At the level of the study: The origin of the acute and convalescent COVID-19 samples was the United States, Italy and Spain. The cDNA or gDNA used as material had been derived from T cells, B-cell-depleted T cells, or PBMCs.

Per the original data handling: Reference gene primer amplification gave estimated nucleated cell counts. Sequencing was performed with immunoSEQ multiplex PCR; in TCRdb, only in-frame clones are kept and a portion is missing. The V and J calls and clone size are taken from that table; D and trimming were inferred from the DNA. The sample records 40,000 to 50,000 clones, roughly 87% being singletons. V dropped 5 bases and J dropped 4 bases, with 14 bases sitting between them. The CDR3 has 14 residues. Germline-derived CDR1 and CDR2 are SGHTA and FQGNSA. The V and J genes are TRBV7-2 and TRBJ2-5; D perhaps matches TRBD2 (5 bases). Sample: peripheral blood. This TCR came from a human donor in a cohort sampled during active COVID-19. The CDR3 region is CASSQSAGRETQYF. The CDR3, as DNA: TGTGCCAGCAGCCAGTCTGCGGGTAGAGAGACCCAGTACTTC.